This T cell receptor beta chain was captured by sequencing in a study of T cell changes during pregnancy in multiple sclerosis. Measured with immunoSEQ multiplex PCR; TCRdb has only the in-frame clones, and not every one. The sample consists of roughly 73,000 clones, about 92% of them appearing once. Germline V gene sequence: CDR1 SEHNR, CDR2 FQNEAQ (reference sequence). V lost 1 base and J lost 2; bases outside the gene matches: 5. This CDR3 region has 16 residues. The specimen comprised peripheral blood, sampled in the second trimester of pregnancy. The chain has TRBV7-9 and TRBJ2-3; TRBD2 matches 8 bases. This TCR was sampled from a female donor in good health, enrolled as a control in a pregnancy study. CDR3 sequence (DNA): TGTGCCAGCAGCTTAGGGGTGCGGGGGGCCACAGATACGCAGTATTTT. It is translated as CASSLGVRGATDTQYF.